The clone carrying this T cell receptor beta chain was found many times. As for time point: newly diagnosed GD, antithyroid drugs for less than 3 months. Extracted PBMC RNA gave rise to the TCR library. Germline V CDR1 and CDR2: PRHDT, FYEKMQ (reference sequence). V was pared by 4 bases and J by 11 bases, with 5 bases of the junction left unmatched. The CDR3 spans 13 residues. This sample was taken from a study of regulatory T cells in long-lasting Graves disease. Arm-PCR with iRepertoire HTBI primers amplified the CDR3 regions for these TCR beta libraries. TCRdb reprocessed the multiplex PCR reads with MiXCR, giving one entry per CDR3 protein. Of a few hundred thousand distinct CDR3 sequences in the sample, around 15% are singletons; the top ten hold roughly 23%. The sample was also linked to a second study, of T cells in Graves' hyperthyroidism and ophthalmopathy. That work adds: By a 13 V-J model, ophthalmopathy was set apart from stable hyperthyroidism.

The rearrangement joins TRBV13 to TRBJ1-4; 9 nucleotides agree with TRBD1. This TCR derives from a woman under 30 with Graves disease. This specimen was peripheral blood mononuclear cells (PBMCs), taken at new diagnosis, from a patient treated with antithyroid drugs. DNA for the CDR3: TGTGCCAGCAGCTCGACAGGGGGTGGTAAACTGTTTTTT. Amino acid sequence: CASSSTGGGKLFF.